One and the same sample provided the 11 T cell receptor beta chains below, sequenced in a study of shared clonotypes between healthy human individuals. TCRdb's table, derived via immunoSEQ multiplex PCR, lists solely in-frame clones and lacks some. The profile shows around 240,000 clones, about 65% of them singletons. The sample was memory CD4+ T cells sorted from blood. Stated subset: CD45RA-negative fraction. The origin of the receptors is a man aged 25 to 45 in good health.

In this sample, this clone turned up a few times. The J gene is TRBJ2-1, the V gene TRBV7-9; 9 positions match TRBD2. Germline-derived CDR1 and CDR2 are SEHNR and FQNEAQ (reference sequence). After removal of 5 bases from V and 7 bases from J, the junction contained 15 bases not matched to a gene. This CDR3 is 17 amino acids long. CDR3 sequence reads: CASSPRLLAGLTNEQFF. The CDR3 nucleotides read TGTGCCAGCAGCCCTCGACTACTAGCGGGCCTTACAAATGAGCAGTTCTTC.

The V call is TRBV27, the J call TRBJ2-3; D not certain. V gave up 2 bases and J gave up 13 bases, with 13 bases separating them. Looked up from germline, CDR1 is MNHEY and CDR2 is SMNVEV (reference sequence). The CDR3 has 12 residues. CDR3 nucleotide sequence: TGTGCCAGCAGTTTAGCTCCCCTAAAGGAGTATTTT. This gives the protein CASSLAPLKEYF.

There are a few counts of this clone. This sequence joins TRBV5-1 and TRBJ2-7; 9 bases are a match to TRBD2. This CDR3 has 17 amino acids. V shed 2 bases and J 0 bases; nucleotides not matched to a gene: 9. Germline V gene sequence: CDR1 SGHRS, CDR2 YFSETQ. This CDR3 is CASSLGKVSGSSYEQYF. DNA of the CDR3: TGCGCCAGCAGCTTAGGGAAAGTTAGCGGGAGCTCCTACGAGCAGTACTTC.

The J gene is TRBJ2-1, the V gene TRBV11-3; TRBD2 matches 7 bases. The CDR3 has 13 amino acids. The ends lost 7 bases at V and 7 bases at J; junction bases unmatched: 7. Germline V CDR1 and CDR2: SGHNT, YENEEA. CDR3 residues: CASNLGGLNEQFF. CDR3 nucleotide sequence: TGTGCCAGCAACTTGGGGGGACTAAATGAGCAGTTCTTC.

This clone was counted a few times. The V and J genes are TRBV2 and TRBJ2-1; D is possibly TRBD2 (5 bases). CDR1 is SNHLY, CDR2 FYNNEI, per germline. The CDR3 runs to 13 residues. V lost 3 bases, J lost 10 bases, and 13 bases lay in between. This CDR3 reads CASSDLGLGEQFF. The CDR3 nucleotides read TGTGCCAGCAGTGACCTCGGACTGGGCGAGCAGTTCTTC.

This clone was observed at least ten times. The sample carries other DNA sequences with the same CDR3. The chain is built from TRBV9 and TRBJ2-3; D possibly uses TRBD1 or TRBD2 (5 bases each). Germline loops: CDR1 SGDLS, CDR2 YYNGEE. The V gene lost 0 bases and the J gene lost 4 bases, with 12 bases spanning the gap. The length of the CDR3 is 15 residues. The CDR3 loop is CASSVAFQGADTQYF. The CDR3 DNA reads as TGTGCCAGCAGCGTAGCCTTCCAGGGAGCAGATACGCAGTATTTT.

The V gene is TRBV14, the J gene TRBJ2-3; 9 positions agree with TRBD2. The V and J ends lost 3 bases and 6 bases, in that order; junction bases with no gene match: 7. The V gene's germline CDR1 is SGHDN and CDR2 FVKESK. This CDR3 contains 15 residues. The CDR3 DNA reads as TGTGCCAGCAGCCAGCCGACTAGCGGAGGGGATACGCAGTATTTT. It yields the protein CASSQPTSGGDTQYF.

This rearrangement joins TRBV29-1 to TRBJ1-2; D possibly corresponds to TRBD1 (5 bases). Germline CDR1 and CDR2: SQVTM and ANQGSEA. This CDR3 has 14 residues. Trimming took off 5 bases at V and 2 bases at J, with 15 bases between the two ends. The CDR3 DNA reads TGCAGCGTTAACAGGCAGGGCCTCAACTATGGCTACACCTTC. This sequence encodes CSVNRQGLNYGYTF.

The chain couples TRBV11-2 to TRBJ2-1; D unclear. Germline V gives CDR1 SGHAT, CDR2 FQNNGV. The CDR3 is 13 residues long. V was shortened by 1 base and J by 7 bases, with 8 bases between the two germline ends. CDR3 nucleotides: TGTGCCAGCAGCTTAGGTCGCGAGAATGAGCAGTTCTTC. It yields the protein CASSLGRENEQFF.

The rearrangement links TRBV7-3 to TRBJ1-3; no definite D call. The CDR3 is made up of 12 amino acids. The V end lost 2 bases, the J end lost 4 bases, and 3 bases lay between the germline ends. Germline V gene lookup returns CDR1 SGHTA and CDR2 FQGTGA. As DNA, the CDR3 is TGTGCCAGCAGCTTATACGGAAACACCATATATTTT. Its translation: CASSLYGNTIYF.

The rearrangement links TRBV10-3 to TRBJ2-3, with D tentatively TRBD2 (5 bases). Germline assignment: CDR1 ENHRY and CDR2 SYGVKD. Trimming left V 3 bases short and J 5 bases short, with 6 bases between. The CDR3 loop spans 12 amino acids. The DNA of the CDR3 is TGTGCCATCAGTGAAGGGAGAGATACGCAGTATTTT. It is translated as CAISEGRDTQYF.